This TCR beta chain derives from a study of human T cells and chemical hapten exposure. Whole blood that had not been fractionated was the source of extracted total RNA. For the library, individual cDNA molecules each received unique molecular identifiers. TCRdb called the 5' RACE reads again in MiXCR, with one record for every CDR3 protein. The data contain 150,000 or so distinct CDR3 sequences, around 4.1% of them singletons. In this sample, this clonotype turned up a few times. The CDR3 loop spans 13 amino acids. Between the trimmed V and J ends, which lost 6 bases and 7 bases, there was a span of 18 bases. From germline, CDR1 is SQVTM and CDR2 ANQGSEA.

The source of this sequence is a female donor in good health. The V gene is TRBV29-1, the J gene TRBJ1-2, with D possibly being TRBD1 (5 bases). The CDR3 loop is CSVEDKLAAGYTF. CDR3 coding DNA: TGCAGCGTCGAGGACAAGCTGGCTGCTGGCTACACCTTC.